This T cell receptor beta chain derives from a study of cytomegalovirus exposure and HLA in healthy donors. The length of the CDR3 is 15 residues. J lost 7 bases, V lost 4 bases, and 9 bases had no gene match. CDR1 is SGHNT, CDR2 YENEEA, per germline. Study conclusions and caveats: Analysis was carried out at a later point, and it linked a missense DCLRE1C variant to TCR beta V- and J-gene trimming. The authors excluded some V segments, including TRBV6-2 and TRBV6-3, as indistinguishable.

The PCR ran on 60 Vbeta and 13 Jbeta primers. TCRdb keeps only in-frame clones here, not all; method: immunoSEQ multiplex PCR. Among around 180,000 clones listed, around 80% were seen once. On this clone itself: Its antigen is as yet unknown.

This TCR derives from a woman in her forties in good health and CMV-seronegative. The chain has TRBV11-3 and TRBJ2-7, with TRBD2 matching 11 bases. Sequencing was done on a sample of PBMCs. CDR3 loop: CASSSLAGGPWEQYF. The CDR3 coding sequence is TGTGCCAGCAGCTCCTTAGCGGGAGGGCCATGGGAGCAGTACTTC.